Reported below is one T cell receptor beta chain. Its antigen is unidentified. At one end, the junction sequence differs from germline, possibly due to a read error. The library came from three nested PCR rounds adapted from ARM-PCR protocols. TCRdb re-derived calls from the multiplex PCR reads in MiXCR, one entry per CDR3 protein. The table records approximately 79,000 distinct CDR3 sequences, approximately 77% of them present only once. This CDR3 is 18 amino acids long. This sample is part of a study of tumor and adjacent non-tumor tissue in lung cancer. Notes on the study in general: Higher tumor TCR diversity was associated with shorter survival.

RNA was extracted from bulk tissue without any cell sorting. Sample: lung tumor tissue. V and J are TRBV12-3 or TRBV12-4 and TRBJ1-2; D might be TRBD1 (6 bases). The clonotype comes from a woman between 40 and 50 years old with non-small cell lung cancer. The CDR3 sequence is CASSTGWGMGHQLYGYTF. CDR3 nucleotides: TGTGCAAGCAGCACTGGCTGGGGGATGGGACATCAGCTCTATGGCTACACCTTC.